The text below deals with one TCR beta chain. What this receptor recognizes is not known. Base qualities were left out, and no much larger clone turns up one base away. Using the deep immunoSEQ assay, multiplex PCR amplified TCR CDR3 regions from genomic DNA. Extracted genomic DNA from each cell subset was spread evenly across all wells of several immunoSEQ 96-well plates, with each plate serving as a replicate. For sorted subsets, roughly 200 ng of genomic DNA, equivalent to some 33,000 T cell genomes, went into each replicate PCR. The purified libraries were quantified using a Qubit 3.0 fluorometer, sized with a Bioanalyzer 2100, and then quantified again using the KAPA Library Quantification kit. A separate single-read 150-cycle Illumina NextSeq 550 flow cell was used to sequence each immunoSEQ 96-well plate. The authors processed their data as follows. The immunoSEQ output contained only junctional sequences without quality scores, so filtering could not match that applied to full-length reads. Sequences were annotated with PyIR, a Python wrapper for IgBLAST v1.9, and V/J genes and CDR3 were assigned using IMGT germline references. Reads were removed for weak V/J assignments (E-value above 1e-6), missing CDR3, stop codons, out-of-frame junctions, or ambiguous translated residues. A V3J clonotype was defined by an identical inferred V gene, J gene, and CDR3 amino acid sequence. Percentage overlap between repertoires was calculated by dividing the number of shared unique clonotypes by the size of the smaller repertoire. Richness of each repertoire was evaluated using RTK rarefaction, the Chao1 estimator, and Recon v2.1 estimates of unobserved clonotypes. For all TCRbeta clonotypes obtained by the gDNA method from a few donors, generation probabilities were computed with OLGA. As stored in TCRdb, this immuneACCESS dataset retains in-frame rearrangements with V and J assigned. A fraction of the clones does not appear; measured against another copy, unresolved V genes explain less than half of the discrepancy, and the remainder lacks a known reason. The V and J calls and the clone size are those of that table, but D and trimming were determined from the DNA. The sample includes some 2.1 million clones, with around 96% observed a single time. 1% to 1.3% of the sample belongs to the ten largest clones.

Unmatched junction bases come to 3, with V trimmed by 11 bases and J by 0 bases. From the cysteine up to the phenylalanine, the CDR3 has a length of 13 residues. Solely the CDR3 DNA is kept, with 39 bases framed from the first base. The germline V gene specifies MGHRA as CDR1 and YSYEKL as CDR2. CD8 naive samples were CD45RO-negative cells positively selected for CCR7, giving a CD45RA+CCR7+ population that excluded TemRA cells. The donors were healthy, HIV-negative adults who had no recently reported acute infections or vaccinations. All donors were Caucasian adults living in Nashville, Tennessee, USA. Blood was collected by leukapheresis, and PBMCs were isolated by Ficoll-Histopaque density gradient centrifugation and then cryopreserved in liquid nitrogen vapor phase. Purity and quantity of every magnetically sorted T cell population were checked by analytical flow cytometry. Genomic DNA was isolated from each sorted fraction and quantified by UV absorbance on a Nanodrop 2000c.

The sample belongs to a study of shared clonotypes between healthy human individuals (dated by TCRdb to the early 2020s). The study in broad terms: The cohort comprised a couple of women and a few men aged 18 to 49 years. Per donor, three plates each were used for CD4 naive and CD4 memory, two for CD8 naive, and one for CD8 memory. To estimate repertoire size and how much clonotypes are shared between individuals, the study performed deep sequencing of blood TCR repertoires from a handful of healthy adults. Each donor's leukapheresis produced roughly between about 0.9 and 9.5 billion PBMCs. To increase sequencing depth and limit assay-specific biases, TCR repertoire library preparation and sequencing were carried out by different laboratories using diverse techniques.

Here is what the overall study found, with its caveats: Pairwise subsampling indicated that sequencing depth was expected to affect the degree of clonotype sharing among donors. Estimated clonotype richness was generally larger for naive than for memory subsets. The genetic and exposure-history diversity represented was limited by the small number of donors. Rarefaction of sorted-subset datasets indicated incomplete sequencing despite the large sequencing depth. Sampling was restricted to blood, and TCR repertoires in tissue are likely to differ from TCR repertoires in blood. Compared with non-shared clonotypes, the clonotypes found in all four sorted-subset donors had higher generation probabilities. Sharing across four donors was observed for about 5% of naive CD4, about 4% of naive CD8, roughly 2.3% of memory CD4, and about 0.4% of memory CD8 clonotypes.

The TCR sequence derives from a man aged 18 to 29 in good health. The sample taken for sequencing was naive CD8+ T cells sorted from blood. The cell subset or site label on this specimen signifies: CD45RA+CCR7+. The rearrangement combines TRBV4-1 with TRBJ2-2; 7 bases in the junction line up with TRBD1. The nucleotide sequence reads as follows: TGCGCCGGACAGGTTCCGAACACCGGGGAGCTGTTTTTT. Its protein is CAGQVPNTGELFF.